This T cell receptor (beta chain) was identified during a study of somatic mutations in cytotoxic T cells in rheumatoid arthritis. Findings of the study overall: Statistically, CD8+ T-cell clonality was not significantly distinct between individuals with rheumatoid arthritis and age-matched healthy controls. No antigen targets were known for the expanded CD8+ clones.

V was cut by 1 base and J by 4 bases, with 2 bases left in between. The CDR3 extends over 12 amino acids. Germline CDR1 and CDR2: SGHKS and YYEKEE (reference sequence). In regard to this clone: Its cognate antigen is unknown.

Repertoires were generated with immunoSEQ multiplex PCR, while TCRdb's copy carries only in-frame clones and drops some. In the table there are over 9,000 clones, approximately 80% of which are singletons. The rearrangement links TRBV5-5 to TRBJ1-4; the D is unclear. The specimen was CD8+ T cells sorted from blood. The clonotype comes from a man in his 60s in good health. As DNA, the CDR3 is TGTGCCAGCAGCTTGTTTAATGAAAAACTGTTTTTT. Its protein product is CASSLFNEKLFF.